This T cell receptor beta chain was captured in a study of PD-L1 blockade in urothelial cancer. Study at large: The study started patients on atezolizumab in about 2014, giving 1,200 mg intravenously every 3 weeks.

The CDR3 runs 16 residues. The V gene end was trimmed by 1 base and the J gene end by 10 bases; junction bases not matched to a gene: 12. The germline gives CDR1 PRHDT, CDR2 FYEKMQ (reference sequence). Data came from immunoSEQ multiplex PCR; TCRdb stores just in-frame clones and leaves some out. The data contain 37,000 or so clones, approximately 83% of them singletons. The specimen was PBMCs, collected around atezolizumab (anti-PD-L1) treatment. The sequence came from a man in his fifties or sixties with urothelial cancer. The chain combines TRBV13 with TRBJ2-1; 8 nucleotides line up with TRBD2. CDR3 nucleotide sequence: TGTGCCAGCAGCTTAGTGTCGGGGGGGCCCCAACGAGAGCAGTTCTTC. Its protein product is CASSLVSGGPQREQFF.